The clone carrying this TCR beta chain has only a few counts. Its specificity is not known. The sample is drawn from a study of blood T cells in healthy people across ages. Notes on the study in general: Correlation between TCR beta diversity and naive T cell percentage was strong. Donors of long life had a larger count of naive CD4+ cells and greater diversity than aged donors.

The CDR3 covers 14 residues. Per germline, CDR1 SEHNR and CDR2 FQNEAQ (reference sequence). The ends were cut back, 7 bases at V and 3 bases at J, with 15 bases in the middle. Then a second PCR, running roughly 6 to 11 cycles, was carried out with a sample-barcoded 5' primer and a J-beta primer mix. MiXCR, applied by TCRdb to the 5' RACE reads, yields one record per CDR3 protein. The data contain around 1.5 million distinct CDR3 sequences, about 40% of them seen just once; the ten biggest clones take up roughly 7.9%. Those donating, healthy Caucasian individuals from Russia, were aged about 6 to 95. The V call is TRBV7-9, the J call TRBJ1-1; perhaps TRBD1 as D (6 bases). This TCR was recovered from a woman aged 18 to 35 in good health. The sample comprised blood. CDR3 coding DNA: TGTGCCAGCAACCCGGGGGGCTTCGACACTGAAGCTTTCTTT. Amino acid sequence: CASNPGGFDTEAFF. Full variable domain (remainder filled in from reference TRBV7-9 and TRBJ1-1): DTGVSQNPRHKITKRGQNVTFRCDPISEHNRLYWYRQTLGQGPEFLTYFQNEAQLEKSRLLSDRFSAERPKGSFSTLEIQRTEQGDSAMYLCASNPGGFDTEAFFGQGTRLTVV.